The 15 T cell receptor beta chains in this list originate from one sample, sequenced in a study of CD8 T cells in ankylosing spondylitis (dated by TCRdb to the late 2010s). Overall study results and their limits: Blood from ankylosing spondylitis patients appeared to be characterized by a TCR beta motif composed of about eight highly homologous amino acid variants.

These receptors have no known antigen. The method behind the library was 5' RACE. Data came from an Illumina HiSeq 2500. Using fastp trimming at Q25 and MiXCR clonotype assembly, TCRdb reanalyzed the public sequencing data and kept in-frame beta chains. Rows matching on CDR3 protein sequence are summarized as one entry with the most common DNA and genes. Across this sample there are almost 400,000 distinct CDR3 sequences, with about 20% seen only once. Of the sample, roughly 16% falls within the top ten clones. Sequenced input: blood, either unsorted or a sorted T cell fraction (not recorded which). The receptors stem from a male donor with ankylosing spondylitis.

This clonotype occurred a few times. The chain has TRBV7-9 and TRBJ2-1, with 7 bases identical to TRBD1. V lost 5 bases to trimming and J lost 4 bases; unmatched junction nucleotides: 11. Germline V CDR1 and CDR2: SEHNR, FQNEAQ (reference sequence). CDR3 size: 16 residues. Here the CDR3 reads CASSPRGQNEYNEQFF. The CDR3 DNA sequence: TGTGCCAGCAGCCCAAGGGGACAGAATGAATACAATGAGCAGTTCTTC.

The gene calls are TRBV2 and TRBJ2-5, with D maybe TRBD2 (6 bases). Per the germline V gene, CDR1 is SNHLY and CDR2 is FYNNEI. With 4 bases removed from V and 7 bases from J, the gap between germline ends came to 13 bases. This CDR3 has 13 amino acids. The CDR3 protein is CASSGTTRGTQYF. CDR3 DNA: TGTGCCAGCAGTGGGACTACAAGAGGGACCCAGTACTTC. The entire variable domain, with the rest obtained from reference TRBV2 and TRBJ2-5, is as follows: EPEVTQTPSHQVTQMGQEVILRCVPISNHLYFYWYRQILGQKVEFLVSFYNNEISEKSEIFDDQFSVERPDGSNFTLKIRSTKLEDSAMYFCASSGTTRGTQYFGPGTRLLVL.

The gene calls are TRBV19 and TRBJ2-3; D ambiguous. The CDR3 is made up of 13 amino acids. Between the trimmed V and J ends, which lost 4 bases and 3 bases, there was a span of 8 bases. CDR1 and CDR2 from the germline V gene are LNHDA and SQIVND (reference sequence). CDR3 protein: CASSTARTDTQYF. CDR3 bases: TGTGCCAGTAGTACCGCCAGGACAGATACGCAGTATTTT.

The rearrangement links TRBV9 to TRBJ2-1, with TRBD2 identical over 12 bases. The V gene's germline CDR1 is SGDLS and CDR2 YYNGEE. The CDR3 totals 14 residues. V trimming: 3 bases; J trimming: 8 bases; junction bases outside the gene matches: 3. Written as DNA, the CDR3 is TGTGCCAGCAGCGCGACTAGCGGGAGTCATGAGCAGTTCTTC. Its translation is CASSATSGSHEQFF.

The chain has TRBV7-2 and TRBJ2-3; 9 bases are a match to TRBD2. CDR1 is SGHTA, CDR2 FQGNSA, per germline. The CDR3 sequence is 15 residues long. Trimming at V came to 6 bases and at J to 0 bases, leaving 4 bases not matched to a gene. The DNA of the CDR3 is TGTGCCAGCAGTATAGCGGGAGACAGCACAGATACGCAGTATTTT. Amino acid sequence: CASSIAGDSTDTQYF.

The chain recombines TRBV6-1 with TRBJ1-2; 9 positions agree with TRBD1. CDR3 length equals 15 residues. Germline trimming cut 7 bases from V and 4 bases from J; bases unmatched to any gene: 10. Per the germline V gene, CDR1 is MNHNS and CDR2 is SASEGT. The CDR3 coding sequence is TGTGCCAGCATCCGACCGGGACAGGGTGGCTATGGCTACACCTTC. Translated, it gives CASIRPGQGGYGYTF.

This clonotype was seen a handful of times. The V gene is TRBV11-2, the J gene TRBJ2-5, with D perhaps assigned TRBD1 or TRBD2 (5 bases each). The germline V gene has CDR1 SGHAT and CDR2 FQNNGV. This CDR3 contains 13 residues. V was trimmed by 2 bases and J by 5 bases, leaving 9 bases between them. This chain's CDR3 is CASSLQGRETQYF. CDR3 DNA: TGTGCCAGCAGCTTACAGGGACGGGAGACCCAGTACTTC. Together with reference TRBV11-2 and TRBJ2-5, the CDR3 gives the full variable domain: EAGVAQSPRYKIIEKRQSVAFWCNPISGHATLYWYQQILGQGPKLLIQFQNNGVVDDSQLPKDRFSAERLKGVDSTLKIQPAKLEDSAVYLCASSLQGRETQYFGPGTRLLVL.

V and J are TRBV6-2 or TRBV6-3 and TRBJ2-1; the match to TRBD2 covers 10 bases. V lost 2 bases and J lost 10; bases outside the gene matches: 5. Germline CDR1 MNHEY, CDR2 SVGEGT. The CDR3 is made up of 14 amino acids. The chain's CDR3 is CASSYPPSGSEQFF. The DNA for the CDR3 is TGTGCCAGCAGTTACCCCCCTAGCGGGAGCGAGCAGTTCTTC.

The chain is built from TRBV5-6 and TRBJ2-3; 9 bases align to TRBD2. The junction had 10 bases not matched to a gene; V was cut back by 4 bases and J by 4 bases. This CDR3 is built from 16 residues. CDR1 SGHDT and CDR2 YYEEEE come from the germline V gene. The CDR3 reads CASSPNPGLAADTQYF. In DNA form, the CDR3 reads TGTGCCAGCAGCCCCAATCCGGGACTAGCAGCAGATACGCAGTATTTT.

This clonotype was detected only a few times. V gene TRBV20-1 combines with J gene TRBJ2-1, with D maybe TRBD2 (6 bases). Germline-derived CDR1 and CDR2 are DFQATT and SNEGSKA (reference sequence). Trimming left V 6 bases short and J 0 bases short, with 12 bases between. The CDR3 loop spans 14 amino acids. This CDR3 reads CSAIAVSSYNEQFF. In DNA, the CDR3 is TGCAGTGCAATAGCGGTGAGCTCCTACAATGAGCAGTTCTTC.

J is TRBJ2-7 and V is TRBV29-1; D is ambiguous. This CDR3 region has 13 residues. Germline lookup yields CDR1 SQVTM and CDR2 ANQGSEA. Trimming removed 6 bases at V and 1 base at J, with 13 bases between. CDR3 sequence (DNA): TGCAGCGTCCTCGAGTTAATGTCCTACGAGCAGTACTTC. Its protein product is CSVLELMSYEQYF.

A single count supports this clonotype. Here the CDR3 DNA reads TGTGCCAGCAGTCACTACAGGGGGCGCGCCACCGGGGAGCTGTTTTTT. This sequence encodes CASSHYRGRATGELFF. The chain recombines TRBV2 with TRBJ2-2, with 9 bases fitting TRBD1. J gave up 4 bases and V 5 bases, and 8 bases lay outside the gene matches. Germline V CDR1 and CDR2: SNHLY, FYNNEI. The CDR3 contains 16 residues.

This clonotype was found a few times. V gene TRBV2 combines with J gene TRBJ1-5; D gene ambiguous. CDR3 length: 14 amino acids. V shed 4 bases and J shed 0 bases, with 7 bases lying between them. The V gene's germline CDR1 is SNHLY and CDR2 FYNNEI. CDR3 nucleotide sequence: TGTGCCAGCAGTGGTCAGTATAGCAATCAGCCCCAGCATTTT. Translating it yields CASSGQYSNQPQHF.

About this clonotype: The junction differs from germline at one of its ends, possibly a read error. The chain employs TRBV27 and TRBJ2-7; 7 positions agree with TRBD1. The CDR3 is made up of 10 amino acids. Germline-derived CDR1 and CDR2 are MNHEY and SMNVEV (reference sequence). CDR3 coding DNA: TGTCGTAGACCCGGGACAGAAGCACTCTTC. Protein sequence: CRRPGTEALF.

The chain carries TRBV7-2 and TRBJ1-1, with TRBD1 as a possible D gene (6 bases). The V gene lost 5 bases and the J gene lost 7 bases, with 17 bases spanning the gap. CDR1 is SGHTA and CDR2 is FQGNSA in the germline V gene. The CDR3 is made up of 14 amino acids. CDR3 nucleotide sequence: TGTGCCAGCAGCCGGGACATCGGGGTTGGTGAAGCTTTCTTT. This sequence encodes CASSRDIGVGEAFF.